This TCR beta chain was captured by sequencing in a study of shared clonotypes between healthy human individuals. V was shortened by 3 bases and J by 4 bases, with 9 bases between the two germline ends. Germline assignment: CDR1 MNHEY and CDR2 SMNVEV (reference sequence). This CDR3 region has 14 residues. This clone has just a few counts. Only in-frame clones appear in the TCRdb table, and some are missing; sequencing was by immunoSEQ multiplex PCR. The table records a few hundred thousand clones, around 80% of them present only once. V and J are TRBV27 and TRBJ1-4; D is undetermined. The origin of this receptor is a woman between 40 and 55 years old in good health. Some clones in this sample may be carry-over from other donors' samples. Sequenced sample: PBMCs. CDR3 bases: TGTGCCAGCAGTTTCTTGGCAGATAATGAAAAACTGTTTTTT. Translated, it gives CASSFLADNEKLFF. Variable domain in full (rest from reference TRBV27 and TRBJ1-4): EAQVTQNPRYLITVTGKKLTVTCSQNMNHEYMSWYRQDPGLGLRQIYYSMNVEVTDKGDVPEGYKVSRKEKRNFPLILESPSPNQTSLYFCASSFLADNEKLFFGSGTQLSVL.